A selection of T cell receptor beta chains follows, all from one sample in a study of T cell changes during pregnancy in multiple sclerosis. Generated by immunoSEQ multiplex PCR, the TCRdb table keeps only in-frame clones and is missing some. The sample gives about 73,000 clones, approximately 94% of which show up once; roughly 2% is in the top ten. The sample consisted of peripheral blood, taken in the second trimester of pregnancy. These receptors were collected from a female donor in good health, enrolled as a control in a pregnancy study. Each CDR3 is given with its conserved first and last residue. D genes are given only for firm matches. Rows may omit the clone size; those that give it use once, few, many or a size class.

j_gene	d_gene	abundance	v_gene	len	CDR3aa	CDR3nt
TRBJ1-4	.	.	TRBV5-1	13	CASTRTGEEKLFF	TGCGCCAGCACTCGTACAGGAGAGGAAAAACTGTTTTTT
TRBJ2-7	.	.	TRBV28	16	CASSRLPAEWAYEQYF	TGTGCCAGCAGCCGTTTGCCCGCGGAATGGGCCTACGAGCAGTACTTC
TRBJ1-4	TRBD1	.	TRBV7-9	14	CASTLQGSFEKLFF	TGTGCCAGCACTCTACAGGGGAGTTTTGAAAAACTGTTTTTT
TRBJ2-1	.	.	TRBV28	14	CASRPDIASNEQFF	TGTGCCAGCAGACCCGACATAGCGAGCAATGAGCAGTTCTTC
TRBJ1-1	.	.	TRBV18	15	CASSPIIQGGTEAFF	TGTGCCAGCTCACCGATCATACAGGGTGGCACTGAAGCTTTCTTT
TRBJ2-4	TRBD2	once	TRBV4-3	15	CASSQGEGPKNIQYF	TGCGCCAGCAGCCAAGGGGAGGGGCCCAAAAACATTCAGTACTTC
TRBJ2-3	.	.	TRBV29-1	19	CSASPGRTRDTFRSDTQYF	TGCAGCGCCAGCCCAGGCCGGACCCGGGACACCTTCCGATCAGATACGCAGTATTTT
TRBJ1-2	.	.	TRBV7-9	15	CASSNGQIKTLGYTF	TGTGCCAGCAGCAACGGACAGATAAAAACGTTGGGCTACACCTTC
TRBJ2-1	TRBD2	.	TRBV4-2	18	CASSVQSGGVNSYNEQFF	TGTGCCAGCAGCGTCCAGAGCGGGGGAGTAAACTCCTACAATGAGCAGTTCTTC
TRBJ2-5	TRBD2	once	TRBV18	17	CASSPPKSGGAEKTQYF	TGTGCCAGCTCACCACCCAAAAGCGGGGGGGCCGAGAAGACCCAGTACTTC
TRBJ2-3	.	.	TRBV9	14	CASSDRGSTDTQYF	TGTGCCAGCAGCGACCGGGGTAGCACAGATACGCAGTATTTT
TRBJ2-7	TRBD1	.	TRBV10-3	14	CASQVGDRGYEQYF	TGTGCCAGCCAAGTAGGGGACAGGGGCTACGAGCAGTACTTC
TRBJ2-6	.	.	TRBV7-6	15	CASTSVTSGANVLTF	TGTGCCAGCACCTCAGTTACCTCTGGGGCCAACGTCCTGACTTTC
TRBJ1-2	TRBD1	.	TRBV6-4	15	CASNPGTGSNYGYTF	TGTGCCAGCAATCCCGGGACAGGCTCTAACTATGGCTACACCTTC
TRBJ1-4	.	few	TRBV28	14	CASRGGGYSEKLFF	TGTGCCAGCAGGGGAGGGGGGTACAGTGAAAAACTGTTTTTT
TRBJ2-1	.	.	TRBV28	15	CASSLSLPNYNEQFF	TGTGCCAGCAGTTTGTCTTTGCCTAACTACAATGAGCAGTTCTTC
TRBJ2-7	TRBD1	.	TRBV4-3	17	CASSQAYSSGQGYEQYF	TGCGCCAGCAGCCAAGCTTACTCTTCTGGACAGGGTTACGAGCAGTACTTC
TRBJ2-3	TRBD1	.	TRBV5-1	16	CASSSGTGASTDTQYF	TGCGCCAGCAGCTCTGGGACAGGGGCCAGCACAGATACGCAGTATTTT
TRBJ1-1	TRBD1	.	TRBV6-5	14	CASSQGTGVTEAFF	TGTGCCAGCAGCCAGGGAACAGGGGTCACTGAAGCTTTCTTT
TRBJ1-3	.	once	TRBV19	14	CASSPGSAGNTIYF	TGTGCCTCTTCTCCCGGGAGCGCTGGAAACACCATATATTTT
TRBJ1-4	TRBD1	.	TRBV4-3	15	CASSHPGQLNEKLFF	TGCGCCAGCAGCCACCCGGGACAGCTAAATGAAAAACTGTTTTTT
TRBJ1-6	.	many	TRBV7-2	17	CASSLEPGGGFNSPLHF	TGTGCCAGCAGCTTAGAGCCGGGGGGCGGCTTTAATTCACCCCTCCACTTT